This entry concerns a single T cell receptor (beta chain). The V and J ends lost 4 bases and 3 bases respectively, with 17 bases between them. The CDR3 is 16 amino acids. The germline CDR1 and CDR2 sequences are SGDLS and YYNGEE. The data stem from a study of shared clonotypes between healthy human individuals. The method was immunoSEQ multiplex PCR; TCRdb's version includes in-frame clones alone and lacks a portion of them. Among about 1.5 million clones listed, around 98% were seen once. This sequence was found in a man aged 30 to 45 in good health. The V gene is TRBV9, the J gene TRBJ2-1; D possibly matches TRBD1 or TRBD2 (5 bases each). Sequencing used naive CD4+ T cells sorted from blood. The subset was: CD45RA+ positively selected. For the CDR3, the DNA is TGTGCCAGCAGCCTAAGAGGGGAAAGTTACTACAATGAGCAGTTCTTC. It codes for CASSLRGESYYNEQFF.